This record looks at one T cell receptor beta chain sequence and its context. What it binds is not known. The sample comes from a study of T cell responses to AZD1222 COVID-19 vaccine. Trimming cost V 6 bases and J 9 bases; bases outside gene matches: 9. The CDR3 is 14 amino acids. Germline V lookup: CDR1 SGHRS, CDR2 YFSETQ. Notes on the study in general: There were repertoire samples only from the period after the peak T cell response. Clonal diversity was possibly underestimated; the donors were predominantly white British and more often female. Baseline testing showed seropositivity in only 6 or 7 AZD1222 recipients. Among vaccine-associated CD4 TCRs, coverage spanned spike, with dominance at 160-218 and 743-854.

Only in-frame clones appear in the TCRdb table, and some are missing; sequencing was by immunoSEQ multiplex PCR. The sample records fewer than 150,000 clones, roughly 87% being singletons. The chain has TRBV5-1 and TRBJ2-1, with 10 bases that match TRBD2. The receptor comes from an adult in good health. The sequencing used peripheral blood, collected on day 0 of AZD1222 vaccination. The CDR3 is CASNLAGVTSEQFF. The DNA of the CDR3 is TGCGCCAGCAATCTAGCGGGAGTCACAAGTGAGCAGTTCTTC.